One and the same sample provided the 31 T cell receptor beta chains below, sequenced in a study of cytomegalovirus exposure and HLA in healthy donors. Profiling relied on immunoSEQ multiplex PCR, and the TCRdb table lists in-frame clones only, not all of them. The table records fewer than 350,000 clones, roughly 90% of them present only once. The sample consisted of PBMCs. The origin of the receptors is a young woman in good health and CMV-seronegative.

The rearrangement links TRBV28 to TRBJ1-1; no clear D gene. This CDR3 comprises 11 residues. V was trimmed by 2 bases and J by 11 bases, leaving 9 bases between them. The germline gives CDR1 MDHEN, CDR2 SYDVKM. The CDR3 loop reads CASSLGGPAFF. CDR3 bases: TGTGCCAGCAGTTTAGGAGGACCGGCTTTCTTT.

CDR3 nucleotides: TGTGCCAGCAGTGCTGGACTAGCCGTGGCCAATGAGCAGTTCTTC. Its protein product is CASSAGLAVANEQFF. The rearrangement joins TRBV9 to TRBJ2-1; TRBD2 matches at 8 bases. CDR3 length equals 15 residues. Germline V gene data show CDR1 as SGDLS and CDR2 as YYNGEE. The V segment lost 5 bases and the J segment 6 bases; nucleotides outside the gene matches: 10. Full variable domain (rest looked up from reference TRBV9 and TRBJ2-1): DSGVTQTPKHLITATGQRVTLRCSPRSGDLSVYWYQQSLDQGLQFLIQYYNGEERAKGNILERFSAQQFPDLHSELNLSSLELGDSALYFCASSAGLAVANEQFFGPGTRLTVL.

V and J are TRBV6-5 and TRBJ2-1; possible D gene TRBD2, 6 bases. This CDR3 spans 15 amino acids. Germline V CDR1 and CDR2: MNHEY, SVGAGI. The V end was cut by 6 bases, the J end by 9 bases, with 21 bases between. The CDR3 region is CASRQLRPTSSEQFF. CDR3 nucleotide sequence: TGTGCCAGCAGACAACTGCGGCCGACTAGTAGTGAGCAGTTCTTC.

This chain uses TRBV28 with TRBJ2-7; D possibly corresponds to TRBD1 (7 bases). The CDR3 is made up of 14 amino acids. V shed 5 bases and J shed 6 bases, with 17 bases lying between them. CDR1 is MDHEN and CDR2 is SYDVKM in the germline V gene. CDR3 in DNA: TGTGCCAGCAGTCGCGGCGGGACAGTTCGCGAGCAGTACTTC. Its protein product is CASSRGGTVREQYF.

The V call is TRBV2, the J call TRBJ2-3, with D perhaps matching TRBD2 (6 bases). Trimming took off 6 bases at V and 6 bases at J, with 19 bases between the two ends. CDR3 size: 15 residues. Germline V CDR1 and CDR2: SNHLY, FYNNEI. The CDR3 nucleotides are TGTGCCAGCAGCGGGACTCAGTTCATAATGGATACGCAGTATTTT. Translated: CASSGTQFIMDTQYF.

J is TRBJ2-1 and V is TRBV18; 9 bases fit TRBD2. CDR3 length equals 16 residues. Trimming cost V 0 bases and J 6 bases; bases outside gene matches: 6. Germline V gene lookup returns CDR1 KGHSH and CDR2 LQKENI. The chain's CDR3 is CASSPPTLAGTNEQFF. DNA for the CDR3: TGTGCCAGCTCACCACCGACCCTAGCGGGGACCAATGAGCAGTTCTTC.

The chain combines TRBV15 with TRBJ2-7, with TRBD2 as a possible D gene (6 bases). Deletions cut 6 bases from V and 0 bases from J, with 9 bases between. CDR3 length: 13 amino acids. CDR1 and CDR2 from the germline V gene are LNHNV and YYDKDF (reference sequence). The chain's CDR3 is CATSFGSSYEQYF. In nucleotides, the CDR3 is TGTGCCACCAGTTTCGGGAGCTCCTACGAGCAGTACTTC.

This clone was counted once. The genes are TRBV4-1 and TRBJ2-7; D is perhaps TRBD1 (5 bases). The CDR3 is 17 amino acids. Germline CDR1 reads MGHRA; CDR2 reads YSYEKL. V lost 0 bases, J lost 1 base, and 16 bases lay in between. DNA for the CDR3: TGCGCCAGCAGCCAAGATATGGCAGGGAAGTGGTCCTACGAGCAGTACTTC. This codes for CASSQDMAGKWSYEQYF.

The V gene is TRBV13, the J gene TRBJ1-2; D call uncertain. V gave up 0 bases and J gave up 2 bases, with 10 bases separating them. Germline assignment: CDR1 PRHDT and CDR2 FYEKMQ (reference sequence). The CDR3 runs 15 residues. CDR3 loop: CASSLGLRGNYGYTF. CDR3 nucleotide sequence: TGTGCCAGCAGCTTAGGCCTACGGGGAAACTATGGCTACACCTTC.

This clone has just one count. V is TRBV27 and J is TRBJ2-1, with a weak D call TRBD1 (5 bases). The CDR3 has 15 residues. Between the trimmed V and J ends, which lost 8 bases and 5 bases, there was a span of 19 bases. Germline V gene sequence: CDR1 MNHEY, CDR2 SMNVEV (reference sequence). This chain's CDR3 is CASPGPPSAHNEQFF. DNA of the CDR3: TGTGCCAGCCCAGGGCCTCCCTCGGCACACAATGAGCAGTTCTTC.

The V and J genes are TRBV10-3 and TRBJ2-7, with D perhaps matching TRBD2 (6 bases). The CDR3 loop spans 14 amino acids. V lost 8 bases and J lost 3, with 17 bases in between. CDR1 is ENHRY, CDR2 SYGVKD, per germline. CDR3 in amino acids: CAISDTAGFYEQYF. In DNA form, the CDR3 reads TGTGCCATCTCTGACACGGCGGGATTCTACGAGCAGTACTTC.

This clone has a count of ten or more. The chain combines TRBV19 with TRBJ1-1; 7 bases are shared with TRBD1. Germline V gives CDR1 LNHDA, CDR2 SQIVND (reference sequence). V dropped 5 bases and J dropped 3; count of bases not matched to a gene: 3. CDR3 length equals 13 residues. The CDR3 is CASSFQGDTEAFF. Here the CDR3 DNA reads TGTGCCAGTAGTTTTCAGGGGGACACTGAAGCTTTCTTT.

The chain carries TRBV7-3 and TRBJ2-1; 11 bases agree with TRBD2. Germline V gene lookup returns CDR1 SGHTA and CDR2 FQGTGA. CDR3 size: 15 residues. Losses at the gene ends were 5 bases for V and 2 bases for J; bases not matched to a gene: 2. The CDR3 sequence: CASSLAGGTYNEQFF. The CDR3, as DNA: TGTGCCAGCAGCCTAGCGGGAGGCACCTACAATGAGCAGTTCTTC. The variable domain in full, completed from reference TRBV7-3 and TRBJ2-1, reads GAGVSQTPSNKVTEKGKYVELRCDPISGHTALYWYRQSLGQGPEFLIYFQGTGAADDSGLPNDRFFAVRPEGSVSTLKIQRTERGDSAVYLCASSLAGGTYNEQFFGPGTRLTVL.

The CDR3 DNA reads as TGCAGCGTCTTGACGGGGCGGGGGAACATTCAGTACTTC. This translates into CSVLTGRGNIQYF. The chain links TRBV29-1 to TRBJ2-4, with TRBD2 matching 7 bases. Germline V gene sequence: CDR1 SQVTM, CDR2 ANQGSEA. V was pared by 6 bases and J by 7 bases, with 9 bases of the junction left unmatched. The CDR3 runs 13 residues.

The rearrangement uses TRBV28 and TRBJ2-7, with a possible D match to TRBD2 (5 bases). The CDR3 covers 12 residues. In germline, CDR1 is MDHEN, CDR2 SYDVKM. Trimming took off 7 bases at V and 7 bases at J, with 14 bases between the two ends. DNA of the CDR3: TGTGCCAGCACCGCCCATCCGGGGGAGCAGTACTTC. This encodes CASTAHPGEQYF.

The chain links TRBV5-4 to TRBJ1-1; D unresolved. Germline CDR1 reads SGHNT; CDR2 reads YYREEE (reference sequence). The germline V and J ends were trimmed by 1 base and 2 bases, with 15 bases remaining between them. This CDR3 comprises 16 residues. The CDR3, as DNA: TGTGCCAGCAGCTTGACAGACGTCGCCCCCAACACTGAAGCTTTCTTT. Its protein product is CASSLTDVAPNTEAFF.

The chain recombines TRBV10-3 with TRBJ2-3; 11 nucleotides align to TRBD2. J gave up 7 bases and V 3 bases, and 9 bases lay outside the gene matches. This CDR3 has 16 amino acids. The V gene's germline CDR1 is ENHRY and CDR2 SYGVKD. Here the CDR3 reads CAISDSLAGGGNTQYF. CDR3 sequence (DNA): TGTGCCATCAGTGACTCTTTAGCGGGAGGGGGGAATACGCAGTATTTT.

This clone was observed a handful of times. This sequence joins TRBV6-4 and TRBJ1-6, with 9 nucleotides matching TRBD1. After removal of 2 bases from V and 9 bases from J, the junction contained 8 bases not matched to a gene. The CDR3 loop spans 16 amino acids. The germline V gene has CDR1 MRHNA and CDR2 SNTAGT. The CDR3 sequence is CASSDNPGTGSSPLHF. In DNA, the CDR3 is TGTGCCAGCAGTGACAACCCCGGGACAGGGAGTTCACCCCTCCACTTT.

The V call is TRBV10-3, the J call TRBJ2-5, with 8 nucleotides matching TRBD2. This CDR3 spans 18 amino acids. V shed 0 bases, J shed 10 bases, and the junction held 19 bases outside the gene matches. The germline CDR1 and CDR2 sequences are ENHRY and SYGVKD. Here the CDR3 reads CAISESLGSGSGTNGQYF. The CDR3 DNA sequence: TGTGCCATCAGTGAGTCTTTGGGGAGCGGGAGCGGAACCAACGGCCAGTACTTC.

The chain is built from TRBV25-1 and TRBJ1-2, with 7 nucleotides matching TRBD1. The V and J ends lost 2 bases and 5 bases, in that order; junction bases with no gene match: 5. Per germline, CDR1 MGHDK and CDR2 SYGVNS. The CDR3 runs to 14 residues. The CDR3, as DNA: TGTGCCAGCAGTGAAATCGACAGGGATTATGGCTACACCTTC. Its translation: CASSEIDRDYGYTF.

The rearrangement links TRBV27 to TRBJ2-5; TRBD1 matches at 10 bases. The V segment lost 6 bases and the J segment 5 bases; nucleotides outside the gene matches: 9. Germline CDR1 MNHEY, CDR2 SMNVEV (reference sequence). The length of the CDR3 is 15 residues. CDR3 sequence: CASRLGTGVLETQYF. The CDR3 region has the DNA TGTGCCAGCAGACTGGGGACAGGGGTGCTTGAGACCCAGTACTTC.

The chain uses TRBV14 and TRBJ2-7, with D possibly being TRBD2 (6 bases). The germline gives CDR1 SGHDN, CDR2 FVKESK. This CDR3 has 15 residues. V was clipped by 1 base and J by 5 bases, with 15 bases between them. The CDR3 region is CASSQAGTWAHEQYF. The CDR3 bases are TGTGCCAGCAGCCAAGCCGGGACTTGGGCCCACGAGCAGTACTTC.

This chain joins TRBV15 and TRBJ2-3, with 7 bases that match TRBD2. The CDR3 loop spans 17 amino acids. Germline V CDR1 and CDR2: LNHNV, YYDKDF (reference sequence). The V segment lost 0 bases and the J segment 0 bases; nucleotides outside the gene matches: 6. In nucleotides, the CDR3 is TGTGCCACCAGCAGAGATTGGCGGGAGTTTAGCACAGATACGCAGTATTTT. This codes for CATSRDWREFSTDTQYF.

The rearrangement links TRBV9 to TRBJ2-2; 7 bases are shared with TRBD2. Unmatched junction bases numbered 1, after V lost 4 bases and J lost 1 base. This CDR3 has 14 residues. Germline V gene lookup returns CDR1 SGDLS and CDR2 YYNGEE. CDR3: CASSPSGNTGELFF. DNA of the CDR3: TGTGCCAGCAGCCCTAGCGGGAACACCGGGGAGCTGTTTTTT.

V is TRBV27 and J is TRBJ1-1; D is unclear. The ends were cut back, 3 bases at V and 2 bases at J, with 10 bases in the middle. The CDR3 extends over 14 amino acids. Germline V gene lookup returns CDR1 MNHEY and CDR2 SMNVEV (reference sequence). The CDR3 nucleotides read TGTGCCAGCAGTTTTCTGGCAGATAACACTGAAGCTTTCTTT. Its translation: CASSFLADNTEAFF.

This clone was recorded once. The chain links TRBV2 to TRBJ1-2, with a tentative D call TRBD1 (5 bases). The germline CDR1 and CDR2 sequences are SNHLY and FYNNEI. Trimming took off 9 bases at V and 7 bases at J, with 18 bases between the two ends. The CDR3 totals 13 residues. CDR3 coding DNA: TGTGCCAGTTCAGGGCAGGATGTTGCTGGCTACACCTTC. Its translation is CASSGQDVAGYTF.

The V and J genes are TRBV4-1 and TRBJ2-1, with 7 bases matching TRBD2. V trimming: 0 bases; J trimming: 7 bases; junction bases outside the gene matches: 3. CDR3 length: 14 amino acids. CDR1 and CDR2 from the germline V gene are MGHRA and YSYEKL. The CDR3 sequence is CASSQENGGNEQFF. The CDR3 DNA sequence: TGCGCCAGCAGCCAAGAAAACGGGGGGAATGAGCAGTTCTTC.

This chain connects TRBV9 to TRBJ2-3; the match to TRBD2 covers 13 bases. Germline CDR1 SGDLS, CDR2 YYNGEE. The CDR3 covers 16 residues. After removal of 1 base from V and 4 bases from J, the junction contained 3 bases not matched to a gene. CDR3 sequence reads: CASSVTSGRASDTQYF. The CDR3 DNA reads as TGTGCCAGCAGCGTAACTAGCGGGAGGGCCTCAGATACGCAGTATTTT.

J is TRBJ1-6 and V is TRBV6-4, with 7 bases matching TRBD1. The CDR3 runs to 13 residues. From germline, CDR1 is MRHNA and CDR2 SNTAGT. Trimming removed 6 bases from V and 9 bases from J; junction bases left unmatched: 5. CDR3: CASSGDSFSPLHF. The DNA for the CDR3 is TGTGCCAGCAGCGGGGACAGTTTTTCACCCCTCCACTTT.

The V gene is TRBV20-1, the J gene TRBJ2-7, with D possibly matching TRBD1 (5 bases). Trimming stripped 6 bases from V and 4 bases from J, with 10 bases between. CDR1 DFQATT and CDR2 SNEGSKA come from the germline V gene (reference sequence). The CDR3 is made up of 11 amino acids. CDR3 nucleotides: TGCAGTGCCACGACAGAGTACGAGCAGTACTTC. Amino acids: CSATTEYEQYF.

The rearrangement uses TRBV5-1 and TRBJ2-1, with 9 bases fitting TRBD2. Germline V gene data show CDR1 as SGHRS and CDR2 as YFSETQ. CDR3 length: 14 residues. V was clipped by 6 bases and J by 9 bases; unmatched bases: 10. This CDR3 reads CASNRAGGTGEQFF. The CDR3 DNA is TGCGCCAGCAATAGAGCGGGGGGTACCGGTGAGCAGTTCTTC.